The subject of this entry is one TCR beta chain. As yet, its antigen is unknown. The CDR3 consists of 13 residues. CDR1 is SGHVS, CDR2 FQNEAQ, per germline. After removal of 4 bases from V and 9 bases from J, the junction contained 3 bases not matched to a gene. The sample is drawn from a study of cytomegalovirus exposure and HLA in healthy donors. The PCR made use of 60 Vbeta and 13 Jbeta primers. Assay: immunoSEQ multiplex PCR; the TCRdb copy retains only in-frame clones and omits some. The profile covers 300,000 or so clones, with about four fifths appearing a single time and 2% to 2.5% taken by the ten largest. The study's findings and limits: High specificity and sensitivity for cytomegalovirus status were reported for the classifier. A later analysis appeared to link common viral pathogens to several of the most significant clusters.

V usage is TRBV7-8 and J usage is TRBJ2-2; 9 bases are a match to TRBD2. Sequenced material: PBMCs. This receptor was taken from a woman aged 40 to 49 in good health and CMV-seropositive. The CDR3 region is CASSWTSVRELFF. CDR3 in DNA: TGTGCCAGCAGCTGGACTAGCGTAAGGGAGCTGTTTTTT.